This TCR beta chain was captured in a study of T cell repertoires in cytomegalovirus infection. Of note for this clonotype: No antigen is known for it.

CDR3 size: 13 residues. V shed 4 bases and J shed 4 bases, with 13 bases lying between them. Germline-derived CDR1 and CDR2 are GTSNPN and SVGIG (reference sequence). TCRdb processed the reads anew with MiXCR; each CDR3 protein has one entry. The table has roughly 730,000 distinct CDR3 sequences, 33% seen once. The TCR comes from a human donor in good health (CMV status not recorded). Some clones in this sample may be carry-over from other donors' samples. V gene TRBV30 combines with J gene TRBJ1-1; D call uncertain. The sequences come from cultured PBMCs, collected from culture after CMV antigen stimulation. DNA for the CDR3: TGTGCCTGGAACACGAGAAGGCGCACTGAAGCTTTCTTT. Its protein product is CAWNTRRRTEAFF.